Shown below are 10 T cell receptor beta chains from a single sample sequenced in a study of cytomegalovirus exposure and HLA in healthy donors. The PCR employed 60 Vbeta primers together with 13 Jbeta primers. Clones were sequenced by immunoSEQ multiplex PCR, and TCRdb holds only the in-frame ones, with some missing. The sample has tens of thousands of clones; the top ten hold about 2.5%. Input material: PBMCs. These receptors all come from a female donor in good health and CMV-seronegative.

J is TRBJ1-6 and V is TRBV5-4, with 8 nucleotides matching TRBD1. Germline V gene lookup returns CDR1 SGHNT and CDR2 YYREEE (reference sequence). The ends lost 4 bases at V and 6 bases at J; junction bases unmatched: 9. This CDR3 comprises 16 residues. The CDR3 nucleotides are TGTGCCAGCAGCGTCGGGAGGACAGGGCTTAATTCACCCCTCCACTTT. It translates to CASSVGRTGLNSPLHF.

This chain links TRBV6-5 with TRBJ1-1, with no clear D. V gave up 2 bases and J gave up 5 bases, with 9 bases separating them. Germline V lookup: CDR1 MNHEY, CDR2 SVGAGI. The CDR3 sequence is 13 residues long. The CDR3, as DNA: TGTGCCAGCAGTTACGGAACCGGGACTGAAGCTTTCTTT. This sequence encodes CASSYGTGTEAFF.

This sequence joins TRBV10-3 and TRBJ1-6, with D possibly matching TRBD1 (5 bases). The CDR3 length is 16 residues. Looked up from germline, CDR1 is ENHRY and CDR2 is SYGVKD. V lost 0 bases and J lost 4, with 10 bases in between. The CDR3 sequence: CAISESNRIYNSPLHF. The CDR3 DNA sequence: TGTGCCATCAGTGAGTCGAACAGGATTTATAATTCACCCCTCCACTTT.

The chain uses TRBV30 and TRBJ1-1, with D perhaps matching TRBD1 (5 bases). V lost 2 bases and J lost 4, with 14 bases in between. CDR3 length: 14 amino acids. CDR1 GTSNPN and CDR2 SVGIG come from the germline V gene (reference sequence). As DNA, the CDR3 is TGTGCCTGGAGTCCAATTTCCGGGGGCACTGAAGCTTTCTTT. Protein product: CAWSPISGGTEAFF.

The V and J genes are TRBV5-1 and TRBJ2-1; TRBD1 might be the D (6 bases). The germline gives CDR1 SGHRS, CDR2 YFSETQ. CDR3 length equals 16 residues. The V end lost 0 bases, the J end lost 0 bases, and 10 bases lay between the germline ends. In nucleotides, the CDR3 is TGCGCCAGCAGCTTGGGGACAGTCAGCTCCTACAATGAGCAGTTCTTC. This encodes CASSLGTVSSYNEQFF.

This chain links TRBV30 with TRBJ1-1; D remains unclear. The CDR3 contains 12 residues. Germline-derived CDR1 and CDR2 are GTSNPN and SVGIG (reference sequence). V shed 1 base and J shed 1 base, with 4 bases lying between them. CDR3: CAWSDGNTEAFF. CDR3 DNA sequence: TGTGCCTGGAGTGACGGGAACACTGAAGCTTTCTTT.

This chain links TRBV2 with TRBJ2-7; 8 bases are shared with TRBD1. Germline loops: CDR1 SNHLY, CDR2 FYNNEI. This CDR3 comprises 14 residues. Trimming at V came to 5 bases and at J to 4 bases, leaving 7 bases not matched to a gene. The CDR3 loop is CASSPDREGYEQYF. The DNA of the CDR3 is TGTGCCAGCAGTCCGGACAGGGAAGGGTACGAGCAGTACTTC.

J is TRBJ1-1 and V is TRBV7-9, with TRBD1 identical over 9 bases. CDR3 length equals 14 residues. Trimming removed 5 bases from V and 5 bases from J; junction bases left unmatched: 6. Germline lookup yields CDR1 SEHNR and CDR2 FQNEAQ (reference sequence). The CDR3, as DNA: TGTGCCAGCAGCCTACAGGGGGCGATGACTGAAGCTTTCTTT. This codes for CASSLQGAMTEAFF.

V usage is TRBV9 and J usage is TRBJ2-2; D is undetermined. Trimming cost V 3 bases and J 2 bases, with 14 bases left between them. This CDR3 spans 16 amino acids. Germline CDR1 SGDLS, CDR2 YYNGEE. The CDR3 protein is CASSAPREVNTGELFF. The CDR3 bases are TGTGCCAGCAGCGCCCCCCGTGAGGTTAACACCGGGGAGCTGTTTTTT. Full variable domain (missing parts from reference TRBV9 and TRBJ2-2): DSGVTQTPKHLITATGQRVTLRCSPRSGDLSVYWYQQSLDQGLQFLIQYYNGEERAKGNILERFSAQQFPDLHSELNLSSLELGDSALYFCASSAPREVNTGELFFGEGSRLTVL.

V and J are TRBV5-1 and TRBJ2-2; TRBD1 aligns across 9 bases. V was pared by 4 bases and J by 1 base, with 8 bases of the junction left unmatched. Germline assignment: CDR1 SGHRS and CDR2 YFSETQ. The CDR3 is 17 residues long. CDR3 amino acids: CASSRGPGQGNTGELFF. The CDR3 DNA follows: TGCGCCAGCAGCAGGGGACCGGGACAGGGGAACACCGGGGAGCTGTTTTTT.